What follows is one TCR beta chain and its context. The sample belongs to a study of OX40 agonist ivuxolimab in advanced cancers. Sequencing was performed with immunoSEQ multiplex PCR; in TCRdb, only in-frame clones are kept and a portion is missing. Seen here are 110,000 or so clones, approximately 90% observed once, and the top ten hold 0.66%. Germline CDR1 SGDLS, CDR2 YYNGEE. The CDR3 extends over 13 amino acids. The germline V and J ends were trimmed by 0 bases and 8 bases, with 8 bases remaining between them. This chain uses TRBV9 with TRBJ1-4, with D perhaps TRBD1 (5 bases). The input for sequencing was CD4+ or CD8+ T cells sorted from blood, taken in a trial of the OX40 agonist ivuxolimab. This TCR was recovered from an adult with an advanced solid tumor such as melanoma, head and neck, liver or kidney cancer. The CDR3 spells CASSVVGEEKLFF. DNA of the CDR3: TGTGCCAGCAGCGTAGTGGGGGAGGAAAAACTGTTTTTT. The full variable domain, rest sourced from reference TRBV9 and TRBJ1-4, is DSGVTQTPKHLITATGQRVTLRCSPRSGDLSVYWYQQSLDQGLQFLIQYYNGEERAKGNILERFSAQQFPDLHSELNLSSLELGDSALYFCASSVVGEEKLFFGSGTQLSVL.